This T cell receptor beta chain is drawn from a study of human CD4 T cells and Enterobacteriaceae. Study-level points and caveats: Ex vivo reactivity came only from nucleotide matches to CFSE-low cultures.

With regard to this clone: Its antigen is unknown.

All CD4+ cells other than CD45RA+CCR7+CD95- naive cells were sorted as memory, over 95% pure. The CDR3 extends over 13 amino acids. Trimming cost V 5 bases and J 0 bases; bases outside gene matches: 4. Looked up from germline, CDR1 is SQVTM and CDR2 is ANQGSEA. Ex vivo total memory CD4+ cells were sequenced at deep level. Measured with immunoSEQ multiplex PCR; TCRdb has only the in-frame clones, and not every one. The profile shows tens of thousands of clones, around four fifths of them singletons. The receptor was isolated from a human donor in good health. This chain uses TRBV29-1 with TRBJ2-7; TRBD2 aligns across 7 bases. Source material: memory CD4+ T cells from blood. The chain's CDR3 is CSVQTGGSYEQYF. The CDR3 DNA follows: TGCAGCGTTCAAACGGGAGGCTCCTACGAGCAGTACTTC.